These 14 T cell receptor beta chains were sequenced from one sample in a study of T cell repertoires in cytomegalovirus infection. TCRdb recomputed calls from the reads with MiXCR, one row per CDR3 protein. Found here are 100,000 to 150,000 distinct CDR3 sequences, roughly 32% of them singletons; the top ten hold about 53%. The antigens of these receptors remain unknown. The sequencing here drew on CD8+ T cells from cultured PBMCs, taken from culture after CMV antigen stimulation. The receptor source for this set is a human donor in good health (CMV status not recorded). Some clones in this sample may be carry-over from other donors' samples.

CDR3 amino acids: CSARGGLTNYGYTF. DNA for the CDR3: TGCAGTGCTAGAGGGGGACTAACCAACTATGGCTACACCTTC. This rearrangement joins TRBV20-1 to TRBJ1-2; the D gene is possibly TRBD1 (5 bases). CDR1 DFQATT and CDR2 SNEGSKA come from the germline V gene (reference sequence). V was trimmed by 1 base and J by 2 bases, leaving 11 bases between them. This CDR3 has 14 residues.

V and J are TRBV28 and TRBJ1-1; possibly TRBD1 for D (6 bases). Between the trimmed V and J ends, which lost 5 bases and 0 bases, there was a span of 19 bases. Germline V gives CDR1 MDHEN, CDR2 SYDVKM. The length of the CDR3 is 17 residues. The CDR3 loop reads CASSPPGGQPVNTEAFF. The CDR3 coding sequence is TGTGCCAGCAGTCCCCCGGGGGGGCAGCCGGTGAACACTGAAGCTTTCTTT.

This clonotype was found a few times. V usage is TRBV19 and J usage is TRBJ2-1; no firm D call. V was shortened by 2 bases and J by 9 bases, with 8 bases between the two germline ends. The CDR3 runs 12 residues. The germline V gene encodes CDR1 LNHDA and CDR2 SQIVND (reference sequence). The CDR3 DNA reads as TGTGCCAGTAGTATATTGAACGGTGAGCAGTTCTTC. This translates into CASSILNGEQFF.

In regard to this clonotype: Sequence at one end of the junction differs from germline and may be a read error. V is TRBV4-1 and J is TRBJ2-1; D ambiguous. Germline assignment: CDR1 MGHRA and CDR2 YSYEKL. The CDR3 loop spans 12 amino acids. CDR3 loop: CASSQEDAEQFF. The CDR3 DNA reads TGTGCCAGCAGCCAAGAAGACGCAGAGCAGTTCTTC.

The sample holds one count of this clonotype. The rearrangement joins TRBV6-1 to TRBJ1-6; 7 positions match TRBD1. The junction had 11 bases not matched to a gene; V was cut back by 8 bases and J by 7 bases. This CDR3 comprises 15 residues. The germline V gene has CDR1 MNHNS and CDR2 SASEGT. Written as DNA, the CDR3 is TGTGCCAGCTCGTTGAGGACAGGTGCGAATTCACCCCTCCACTTT. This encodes CASSLRTGANSPLHF.

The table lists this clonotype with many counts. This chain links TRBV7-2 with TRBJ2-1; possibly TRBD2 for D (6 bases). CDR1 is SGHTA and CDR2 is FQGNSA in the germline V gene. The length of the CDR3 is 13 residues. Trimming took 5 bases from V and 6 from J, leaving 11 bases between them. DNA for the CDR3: TGTGCCAGCAGCGTTGGGGGGACCAATGAGCAGTTCTTC. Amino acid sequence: CASSVGGTNEQFF.

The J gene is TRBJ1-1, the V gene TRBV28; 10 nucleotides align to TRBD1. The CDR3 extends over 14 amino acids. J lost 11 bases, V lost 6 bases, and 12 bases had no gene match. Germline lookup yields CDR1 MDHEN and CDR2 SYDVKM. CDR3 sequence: CASRGDRGLRFAFF. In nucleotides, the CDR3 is TGTGCCAGCAGAGGGGACAGGGGTTTACGGTTCGCTTTCTTT.

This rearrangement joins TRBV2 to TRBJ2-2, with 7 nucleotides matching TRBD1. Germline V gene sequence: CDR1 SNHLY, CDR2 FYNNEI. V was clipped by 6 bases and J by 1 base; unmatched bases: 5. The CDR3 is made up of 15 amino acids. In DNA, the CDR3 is TGTGCCAGCAGCCCGGACAGGTTGAACACCGGGGAGCTGTTTTTT. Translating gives CASSPDRLNTGELFF.

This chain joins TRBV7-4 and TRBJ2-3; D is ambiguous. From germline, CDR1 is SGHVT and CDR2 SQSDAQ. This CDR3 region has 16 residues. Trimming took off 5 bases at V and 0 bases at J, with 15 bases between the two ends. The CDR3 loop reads CASSPPLHLSTDTQYF. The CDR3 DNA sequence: TGTGCCAGCAGCCCACCCCTCCATCTTAGCACAGATACGCAGTATTTT.

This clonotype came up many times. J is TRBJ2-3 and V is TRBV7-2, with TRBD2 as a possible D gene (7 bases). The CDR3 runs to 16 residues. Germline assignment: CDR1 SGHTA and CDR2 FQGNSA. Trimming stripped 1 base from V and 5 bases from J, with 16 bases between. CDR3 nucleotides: TGTGCCAGCAGCTTAGTGGGGGGGGCCGCCGGAGATACGCAGTATTTT. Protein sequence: CASSLVGGAAGDTQYF.

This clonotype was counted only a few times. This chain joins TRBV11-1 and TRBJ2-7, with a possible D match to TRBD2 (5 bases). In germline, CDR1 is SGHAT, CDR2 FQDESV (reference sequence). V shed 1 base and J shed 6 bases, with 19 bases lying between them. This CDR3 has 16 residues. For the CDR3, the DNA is TGTGCCAGCAGCTTAGTGGGCGGGCTAGACCGTCTCGAGCAGTACTTC. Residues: CASSLVGGLDRLEQYF.

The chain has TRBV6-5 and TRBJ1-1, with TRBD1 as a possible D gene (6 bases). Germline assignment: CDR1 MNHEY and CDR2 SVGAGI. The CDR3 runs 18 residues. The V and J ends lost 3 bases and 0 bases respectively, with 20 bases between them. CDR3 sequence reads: CASSYPPGKGDMNTEAFF. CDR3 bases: TGTGCCAGCAGTTATCCTCCGGGGAAGGGGGACATGAACACTGAAGCTTTCTTT.

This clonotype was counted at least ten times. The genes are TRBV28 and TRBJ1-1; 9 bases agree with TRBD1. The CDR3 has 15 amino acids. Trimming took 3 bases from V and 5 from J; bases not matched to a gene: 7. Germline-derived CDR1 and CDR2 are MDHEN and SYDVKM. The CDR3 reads CASSFSGTGMTEAFF. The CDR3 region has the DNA TGTGCCAGCAGTTTCTCTGGGACAGGGATGACTGAAGCTTTCTTT.

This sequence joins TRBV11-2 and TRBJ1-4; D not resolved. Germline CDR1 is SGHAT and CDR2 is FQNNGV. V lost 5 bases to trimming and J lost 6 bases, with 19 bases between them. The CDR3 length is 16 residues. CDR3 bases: TGTGCCAGCAGCAACGCGGTCATCTCCGGGGATGAAAAACTGTTTTTT. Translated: CASSNAVISGDEKLFF.